Shown below are 15 T cell receptor beta chains from a single sample sequenced in a study of blood T cell repertoires in COVID-19. Using immunoSEQ multiplex PCR, the repertoire was profiled, and TCRdb retains in-frame clones only, with some absent. The table includes roughly 250,000 clones, roughly 80% detected once. Sequenced material: peripheral blood. Every receptor here comes from a person aged 70 to 85 with COVID-19, enrolled during active disease.

The rearrangement uses TRBV5-6 and TRBJ2-7, with D hard to call. The V gene lost 0 bases and the J gene lost 3 bases, with 7 bases spanning the gap. The length of the CDR3 is 13 residues. Germline-derived CDR1 and CDR2 are SGHDT and YYEEEE. CDR3 in DNA: TGTGCCAGCAGCTTGGGCGGTGGCTACGAGCAGTACTTC. It encodes CASSLGGGYEQYF.

This rearrangement joins TRBV18 to TRBJ1-1; 7 bases map to TRBD1. The junction had 5 bases not matched to a gene; V was cut back by 0 bases and J by 4 bases. The CDR3 is 15 amino acids. Germline values: CDR1 KGHSH, CDR2 LQKENI. CDR3 residues: CASSPPTGVGTEAFF. In nucleotides, the CDR3 is TGTGCCAGCTCACCACCAACAGGGGTTGGCACTGAAGCTTTCTTT.

This clone was seen a single time. The chain links TRBV6-5 to TRBJ1-2; 8 bases map to TRBD1. The V and J ends lost 6 bases and 4 bases, in that order; junction bases with no gene match: 10. Germline CDR1 is MNHEY and CDR2 is SVGAGI. This CDR3 is built from 15 residues. CDR3 nucleotide sequence: TGTGCCAGCAGCCAGGGCAGGGGGCAAATCTATGGCTACACCTTC. Translation gives CASSQGRGQIYGYTF.

This sequence joins TRBV9 and TRBJ2-2, with no clear D. Trimming stripped 3 bases from V and 10 bases from J, with 13 bases between. CDR3 length equals 13 residues. CDR1 and CDR2 from the germline V gene are SGDLS and YYNGEE. The CDR3 coding sequence is TGTGCCAGCAGCGCCCTAGTCGGCGTGGAGCTGTTTTTT. It specifies CASSALVGVELFF.

The chain has TRBV11-2 and TRBJ2-3; 13 bases align to TRBD2. Germline CDR1 and CDR2: SGHAT and FQNNGV. The CDR3 is made up of 13 amino acids. V was clipped by 5 bases and J by 11 bases; unmatched bases: 4. The CDR3 sequence is CASSPGLAGVQYF. In DNA, the CDR3 is TGTGCCAGCAGCCCCGGACTAGCGGGGGTGCAGTATTTT.

V gene TRBV5-6 combines with J gene TRBJ1-1; D is undetermined. The V gene's germline CDR1 is SGHDT and CDR2 YYEEEE. Between the trimmed V and J ends, which lost 0 bases and 4 bases, there was a span of 19 bases. The CDR3 has 17 amino acids. The CDR3 sequence: CASSLATGNRKATEAFF. The CDR3 DNA sequence: TGTGCCAGCAGCTTGGCTACGGGTAATCGGAAGGCCACTGAAGCTTTCTTT. Combining the CDR3 with reference TRBV5-6 and TRBJ1-1 gives the whole variable domain DAGVTQSPTHLIKTRGQQVTLRCSPKSGHDTVSWYQQALGQGPQFIFQYYEEEERQRGNFPDRFSGHQFPNYSSELNVNALLLGDSALYLCASSLATGNRKATEAFFGQGTRLTVV.

The chain uses TRBV6-2 or TRBV6-3 and TRBJ2-7; no firm D call. There are 13 residues in the CDR3. V was cut by 7 bases and J by 5 bases, with 15 bases left in between. Germline lookup yields CDR1 MNHEY and CDR2 SVGEGT. CDR3 loop: CASTPDTWDEQYF. In nucleotides, the CDR3 is TGTGCCAGCACCCCCGACACCTGGGACGAGCAGTACTTC.

The chain is built from TRBV4-1 and TRBJ1-1; 10 bases fit TRBD1. V lost 5 bases, J lost 1 base, and 1 base stayed unmatched. CDR1 and CDR2 (germline): MGHRA, YSYEKL. This CDR3 has 14 residues. The CDR3 is CASSGDRGNTEAFF. The CDR3 region has the DNA TGCGCCAGCAGCGGGGACAGGGGGAACACTGAAGCTTTCTTT.

The chain employs TRBV11-2 and TRBJ1-2; 7 bases are a match to TRBD1. CDR1 and CDR2 from the germline V gene are SGHAT and FQNNGV. Trimming took 2 bases from V and 2 from J; bases not matched to a gene: 2. The CDR3 runs to 14 residues. The CDR3 sequence is CASSLMGQNYGYTF. The CDR3 DNA is TGTGCCAGCAGCTTAATGGGACAGAACTATGGCTACACCTTC.

The chain employs TRBV9 and TRBJ1-4, with D unclear. V lost 2 bases to trimming and J lost 4 bases, with 9 bases between them. This CDR3 region has 14 residues. Germline V lookup: CDR1 SGDLS, CDR2 YYNGEE. The CDR3 nucleotides read TGTGCCAGCAGCGTGCGAGAGGGTAATGAAAAACTGTTTTTT. Amino acid sequence: CASSVREGNEKLFF. The full variable domain, completed using reference TRBV9 and TRBJ1-4, is DSGVTQTPKHLITATGQRVTLRCSPRSGDLSVYWYQQSLDQGLQFLIQYYNGEERAKGNILERFSAQQFPDLHSELNLSSLELGDSALYFCASSVREGNEKLFFGSGTQLSVL.

J is TRBJ1-5 and V is TRBV18, with D tentatively TRBD1 (5 bases). The CDR3 covers 17 residues. Germline V CDR1 and CDR2: KGHSH, LQKENI. Deletions cut 4 bases from V and 0 bases from J, with 16 bases between. In nucleotides, the CDR3 is TGTGCCAGCTCACGGGCCGGGGGACGCAATAGCAATCAGCCCCAGCATTTT. Translating gives CASSRAGGRNSNQPQHF.

This chain uses TRBV11-1 with TRBJ2-2; D is undetermined. CDR3 size: 14 residues. Germline V gives CDR1 SGHAT, CDR2 FQDESV (reference sequence). The V end was cut by 3 bases, the J end by 4 bases, with 9 bases between. In DNA form, the CDR3 reads TGTGCCAGCAGCTTCAGACAAGGCACCGGGGAGCTGTTTTTT. Protein sequence: CASSFRQGTGELFF.

The chain joins TRBV27 to TRBJ2-1, with D tentatively TRBD2 (7 bases). The CDR3 is 14 residues long. V was cut by 3 bases and J by 10 bases, with 16 bases left in between. Per the germline V gene, CDR1 is MNHEY and CDR2 is SMNVEV (reference sequence). The CDR3 coding sequence is TGTGCCAGCAGTTTTTCTGCGGGGGCTAAGGAGCAGTTCTTC. It is translated as CASSFSAGAKEQFF.

The gene calls are TRBV11-2 and TRBJ2-2, with 8 bases fitting TRBD2. The CDR3 runs to 15 residues. Germline CDR1 SGHAT, CDR2 FQNNGV. The V and J ends lost 5 bases and 2 bases, in that order; junction bases with no gene match: 4. DNA of the CDR3: TGTGCCAGCAGCGGGTTAGCGGGAAACACCGGGGAGCTGTTTTTT. It translates to CASSGLAGNTGELFF.

The chain links TRBV6-2 or TRBV6-3 to TRBJ2-7; D might be TRBD1 (6 bases). The V end lost 6 bases, the J end lost 3 bases, and 12 bases lay between the germline ends. The germline V gene has CDR1 MNHEY and CDR2 SVGEGT. The CDR3 is 13 residues long. The CDR3 here is CASSRDNGYEQYF. The CDR3 nucleotides are TGTGCCAGCAGCAGGGACAATGGCTACGAGCAGTACTTC.